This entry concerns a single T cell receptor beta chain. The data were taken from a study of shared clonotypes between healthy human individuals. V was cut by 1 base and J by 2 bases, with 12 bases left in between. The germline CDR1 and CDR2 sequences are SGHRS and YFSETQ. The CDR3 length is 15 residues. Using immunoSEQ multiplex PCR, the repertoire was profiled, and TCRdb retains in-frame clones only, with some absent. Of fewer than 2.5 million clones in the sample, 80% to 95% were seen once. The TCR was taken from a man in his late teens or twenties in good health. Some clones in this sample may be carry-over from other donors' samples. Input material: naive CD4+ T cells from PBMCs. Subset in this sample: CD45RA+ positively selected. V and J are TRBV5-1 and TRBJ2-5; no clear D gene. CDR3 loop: CASSLRSALQETQYF. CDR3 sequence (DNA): TGCGCCAGCAGCTTGAGGTCGGCCCTACAAGAGACCCAGTACTTC.